Listed below are T cell receptor beta chains from one sample, sequenced in a study of blood T cell repertoires in COVID-19. The protocol was immunoSEQ multiplex PCR, while the TCRdb copy is restricted to in-frame clones and leaves out a portion. The sample has about 410,000 clones, 75% to 90% seen once. The sample was peripheral blood. Receptors originate from a woman in her thirties or forties with COVID-19, enrolled during active disease. The CDR3 runs from the conserved cysteine through the conserved F or W. The D gene is left open where the match is weak. Rows give clone size only sometimes, using once, few, many, or a class for an expanded clone.

TGTGCCAGCTCACCAGGTGCTAGCGGCGGGGAGACCCAGTACTTC,CASSPGASGGETQYF,TRBD2,-,TRBJ2-5,TRBV18
TGTGCCAGCAGCCCGAGAGGGACTAGCGGGAGGCGTGAGCAGTTCTTC,CASSPRGTSGRREQFF,TRBD2,-,TRBJ2-1,TRBV7-2
TGTGCCAGCAGTATACAGGGAAGTCAAGAGACCCAGTACTTC,CASSIQGSQETQYF,-,once,TRBJ2-5,TRBV6-5
TGTGCCAGCAGCTTCATACTTAGCTATGGCTACACCTTC,CASSFILSYGYTF,-,-,TRBJ1-2,TRBV7-2
TGTGCCACCAGTTTCGGGGGGCAAGAGACCCAGTACTTC,CATSFGGQETQYF,TRBD2,-,TRBJ2-5,TRBV24-1
TGTGCCAGCTCACCACTAGTTTTACAGGGGAACTCTGGGGCCAACGTCCTGACTTTC,CASSPLVLQGNSGANVLTF,TRBD1,-,TRBJ2-6,TRBV18
TGCAGTGCTAGCAACAGGGGGGAGTACTTC,CSASNRGEYF,TRBD1,-,TRBJ2-4,TRBV20-1
TGTGCCAGCAATCGGGAGCGGCGCAATGAGCAGTTCTTC,CASNRERRNEQFF,-,-,TRBJ2-1,TRBV28
TGCGCCAGCAGCGAAACCCTAGCGGGTGCCTACAATGAGCAGTTCTTC,CASSETLAGAYNEQFF,TRBD2,-,TRBJ2-1,TRBV4-1
TGCGCCAGCAGCTTGGTTTCACAGGGCACCGGGGAGCTGTTTTTT,CASSLVSQGTGELFF,-,-,TRBJ2-2,TRBV5-1
TGTGCCAGCAGCGTATCCCCCTATGAAAAACTGTTTTTT,CASSVSPYEKLFF,-,few,TRBJ1-4,TRBV9
TGTGCCAGTAGTACGACAGTAGGGCCCTCACCCCTCCACTTT,CASSTTVGPSPLHF,-,-,TRBJ1-6,TRBV19
TGTGCCAGCAGCCATTTAGGACTAGCGGTTTACGAGCAGTACTTC,CASSHLGLAVYEQYF,TRBD2,-,TRBJ2-7,TRBV3-1/TRBV3-2
TGTGCCAGCAGCTTAAGTCCGAGCTCCTATAATTCACCCCTCCACTTT,CASSLSPSSYNSPLHF,-,-,TRBJ1-6,TRBV7-6
TGTGCCAGCAGAACAGGATCAGATACGCAGTATTTT,CASRTGSDTQYF,-,-,TRBJ2-3,TRBV6-5
TGCGCCAGCAGCCAACAACAACGGGAGACTGAAGCTTTCTTT,CASSQQQRETEAFF,-,-,TRBJ1-1,TRBV4-3
TGTGCCAGTAGTATAAACAGGCCTGGAAACACCATATATTTT,CASSINRPGNTIYF,-,-,TRBJ1-3,TRBV19
TGTGCCAGCAGCCAAGATCTACAGGGGGCTGAAGCTTTCTTT,CASSQDLQGAEAFF,TRBD1,-,TRBJ1-1,TRBV3-1/TRBV3-2
TGTGCCAGCAGCTTACGACTAGCGGGACCCACCGGGGAGCTGTTTTTT,CASSLRLAGPTGELFF,TRBD2,-,TRBJ2-2,TRBV5-5
TGTGCCAGCAGCACTTTATCGGCACAGACGGACTACGAGCAGTACTTC,CASSTLSAQTDYEQYF,-,-,TRBJ2-7,TRBV28
TGTGCCTCCAACCAGGGGACTAGCGGGGAGTATTTT,CASNQGTSGEYF,TRBD2,-,TRBJ2-3,TRBV30
TGTGCCAGCAGTTGGACAGGGATTGCGACAGATACGCAGTATTTT,CASSWTGIATDTQYF,TRBD1,-,TRBJ2-3,TRBV6-2/TRBV6-3